This note documents a single TCR beta chain sequence. Each sample came from a Caucasian adult donor living in Nashville, Tennessee. These data come from a study of shared clonotypes between healthy human individuals. Assay execution proceeded at the deep level. Source study methods: ImmunoSEQ yielded junction-only sequences lacking quality scores, so filtering differed. TCRdb's copy holds only in-frame clones and misses some; the assay was immunoSEQ multiplex PCR. The V and J calls and clone size were taken over from that table, and D and trimming were inferred from the DNA. There are about 530,000 clones in the sample; 60% to 80% occur only once, and roughly an eighth lies in the top ten. The clonotype was recovered from a woman aged 40 to 50 in good health. Some clones in this sample may be carry-over from other donors' samples. Sequenced sample: PBMCs.

CDR3: CASSPRGLGTGELFF. CDR3 nucleotides: TGTGCCAGCAGTCCCCGGGGGCTTGGAACCGGGGAGCTGTTTTTT. V and J are TRBV27 and TRBJ2-2; TRBD1 or TRBD2 may be the D gene (6 bases each). There are 15 residues in the CDR3. Germline V CDR1 and CDR2: MNHEY, SMNVEV (reference sequence). V lost 5 bases, J lost 5 bases, and 15 bases lay in between.